The TCR beta chain described here comes from a study of CD8 T cells in ankylosing spondylitis. Molecular-barcoded quantitative 5'-RACE produced these TCR beta libraries. TCRdb reanalysed the 5' RACE reads using MiXCR and keeps one entry per CDR3 protein. This table holds some 330,000 distinct CDR3 sequences, approximately 8.2% found once. V was shortened by 6 bases and J by 0 bases, with 15 bases between the two germline ends. This CDR3 is built from 16 residues. The germline gives CDR1 MDHEN, CDR2 SYDVKM. Study-wide results and caveats: Some motif variants were previously reported in reactive arthritis synovial fluid and blood. Disease-linked clones bore a CD8+ phenotype, appearing relatively rarely in peripheral blood. Eight or nine highly homologous variants formed a TCR beta motif that appeared characteristic of ankylosing spondylitis blood. Reportedly, disease-linked clones are significantly enriched in ankylosing spondylitis patients' matched synovial fluid.

This clonotype was seen only a few times. Antigen specificity is unknown. This chain uses TRBV28 with TRBJ2-1; the D gene is possibly TRBD2 (6 bases). This TCR derives from a male donor with ankylosing spondylitis. The sequenced sample was blood, either unsorted or a sorted T cell fraction (not recorded which). The CDR3 here is CASSPPRGISYNEQFF. Here the CDR3 DNA reads TGTGCCAGCAGCCCCCCCCGGGGGATCTCCTACAATGAGCAGTTCTTC.